This T cell receptor (beta chain) stems from a study of T cells in women clearing cervical HPV infection. Background on the study: Cases were women with histologically confirmed HPV16-related CIN3 or worse, including 2 invasive cancers.

Assay: immunoSEQ multiplex PCR; the TCRdb copy retains only in-frame clones and omits some. This sample's clone table lists approximately 35,000 clones. Sequencing used blood buffy coat. This receptor was taken from a woman between 18 and 69 years old with a cervical HPV16 infection that either progressed to CIN3+ or cleared (not recorded which).

Incomplete CDR3 DNA: TGCAGTGCCCAAGCCGCGGGGTTTGAA. The encoded protein is CSAQAAGFE. The whole CDR3 region reads CSAQAAGFEAFF. The rearrangement links TRBV20-1 to TRBJ1-1; D is uncertain. The missing CDR3 end, 3 residues past where the read stops, is filled in from the germline J gene. In germline, CDR1 is DFQATT, CDR2 SNEGSKA (reference sequence). V dropped 6 bases and J dropped 7 bases, with 15 bases sitting between them. This CDR3 spans 12 amino acids.